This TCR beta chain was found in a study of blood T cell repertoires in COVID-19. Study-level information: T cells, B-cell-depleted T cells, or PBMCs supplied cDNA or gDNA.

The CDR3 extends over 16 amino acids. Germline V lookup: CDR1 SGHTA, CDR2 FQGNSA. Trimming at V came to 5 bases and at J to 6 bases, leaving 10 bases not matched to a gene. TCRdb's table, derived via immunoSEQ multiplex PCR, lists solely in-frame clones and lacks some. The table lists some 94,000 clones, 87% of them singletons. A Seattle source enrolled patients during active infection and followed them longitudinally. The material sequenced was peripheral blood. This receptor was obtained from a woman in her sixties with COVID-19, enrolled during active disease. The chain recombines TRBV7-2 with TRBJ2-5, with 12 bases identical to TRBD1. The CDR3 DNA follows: TGTGCCAGCAGCCCCACCGGGACAGGGGGCTATAAGACCCAGTACTTC. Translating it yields CASSPTGTGGYKTQYF.